Below, 30 T cell receptor beta chains from the same sample are listed, as sequenced in a study of post-analysis software for immune sequencing data. Study-level points and caveats: The five TRBV segments detected at higher frequency in patients than in controls included TRBV5-6, TRBV5-1 and TRBV20-1.

Tagging with unique molecular identifiers was a feature of the TCR beta cDNA libraries. Via MiXCR, TCRdb re-called the PCR reads, giving one row per CDR3 protein. The sample lists around 200,000 distinct CDR3 sequences; approximately 28% were seen once. These receptors' antigens are unknown. Sequencing was carried out using blood. These receptors were obtained from a girl aged 2 to 17 with multiple sclerosis.

The chain has TRBV29-1 and TRBJ1-2; D call uncertain. Germline V gene sequence: CDR1 SQVTM, CDR2 ANQGSEA. The CDR3 runs 12 residues. V was trimmed by 7 bases and J by 4 bases, leaving 13 bases between them. The CDR3 reads CSGNPAGYGYTF. The CDR3 DNA is TGCAGCGGGAACCCGGCGGGCTATGGCTACACCTTC. Full variable domain (outside the CDR3, taken from reference TRBV29-1 and TRBJ1-2): SAVISQKPSRDICQRGTSLTIQCQVDSQVTMMFWYRQQPGQSLTLIATANQGSEATYESGFVIDKFPISRPNLTFSTLTVSNMSPEDSSIYLCSGNPAGYGYTFGSGTRLTVV.

The chain uses TRBV6-1 and TRBJ1-2; D is perhaps TRBD1 (6 bases). Per germline, CDR1 MNHNS and CDR2 SASEGT. The CDR3 totals 16 residues. Trimming removed 10 bases from V and 2 bases from J, with 23 bases in between. CDR3 loop: CATRLSFGGRNYGYTF. The CDR3 coding sequence is TGTGCCACCAGACTCTCCTTCGGGGGCAGAAACTATGGCTACACCTTC.

The chain carries TRBV2 and TRBJ2-7; weak D call: TRBD2 (6 bases). V lost 4 bases to trimming and J lost 1 base, with 14 bases between them. CDR3 length equals 15 residues. Germline CDR1 and CDR2: SNHLY and FYNNEI. The CDR3 DNA follows: TGTGCCAGCAGTGCAGCCGGGAGCGGGTCCTACGAGCAGTACTTC. This gives the protein CASSAAGSGSYEQYF. The full variable domain, rest sourced from reference TRBV2 and TRBJ2-7, is EPEVTQTPSHQVTQMGQEVILRCVPISNHLYFYWYRQILGQKVEFLVSFYNNEISEKSEIFDDQFSVERPDGSNFTLKIRSTKLEDSAMYFCASSAAGSGSYEQYFGPGTRLTVT.

This clonotype was recorded many times. In DNA, the CDR3 is TGCGCCAGCACCGACTCTTCCTACGAGCAGTACTTC. Translating it yields CASTDSSYEQYF. The V call is TRBV5-1, the J call TRBJ2-7; D unclear. Germline V gives CDR1 SGHRS, CDR2 YFSETQ. The CDR3 contains 12 residues. The ends were cut back, 6 bases at V and 1 base at J, with 8 bases in the middle.

As regards this clonotype: Here the CDR3 omits its conserved ending phenylalanine or tryptophan, so a read error is the likely source. The chain is built from TRBV20-1 and TRBJ2-3; the D is unclear. Trimming took off 6 bases at V and 1 base at J, with 8 bases between the two ends. Germline V lookup: CDR1 DFQATT, CDR2 SNEGSKA (reference sequence). The CDR3 length is 12 residues. The CDR3 region is CSARKGTDTQYL. In DNA, the CDR3 is TGCAGTGCAAGAAAGGGCACAGATACGCAGTATTTA.

This clonotype was picked up many times. The chain recombines TRBV20-1 with TRBJ2-1, with D tentatively TRBD1 or TRBD2 (5 bases each). CDR1 is DFQATT and CDR2 is SNEGSKA in the germline V gene (reference sequence). This CDR3 region has 14 residues. Trimming took 5 bases from V and 7 from J, leaving 18 bases between them. The CDR3 region is CSARGTHHGNEQFF. CDR3 DNA sequence: TGCAGTGCTCGAGGGACCCACCACGGAAATGAGCAGTTCTTC.

The chain carries TRBV20-1 and TRBJ2-5; 10 bases match TRBD2. The closer fit of TRBJ2-7 to the DNA end suggests the J call may be wrong. CDR1 DFQATT and CDR2 SNEGSKA come from the germline V gene (reference sequence). The CDR3 is made up of 14 amino acids. The DNA of the CDR3 is TGCAGTGCTAGAGGTAAGCGGGGGGGGTACGAGCAGTACTTC. It specifies CSARGKRGGYEQYF.

There are many counts of this clonotype. V and J are TRBV29-1 and TRBJ2-1; TRBD2 agrees at 11 bases. V lost 0 bases and J lost 5; bases outside the gene matches: 6. Germline V lookup: CDR1 SQVTM, CDR2 ANQGSEA. The CDR3 spans 16 residues. In DNA, the CDR3 is TGCAGCGTTGAAGATCCGACTAGCGGGAAACACAATGAGCAGTTCTTC. This codes for CSVEDPTSGKHNEQFF.

In this sample, this clonotype is medium-sized. The CDR3 DNA reads as TGTGCCAGCAGCCAAGGGCGGGACCCGCAACAGACCCAGTACTTC. Its translation is CASSQGRDPQQTQYF. V usage is TRBV3-1 and J usage is TRBJ2-5; perhaps TRBD2 as D (6 bases). Trimming shortened V by 1 base and J by 6 bases, and 15 bases separated the two germline ends. CDR1 and CDR2 (germline): LGHDT, YNNKEL (reference sequence). This CDR3 contains 15 residues.

The rearrangement joins TRBV4-1 to TRBJ2-7, with D possibly called TRBD1 or TRBD2 (6 bases each). The CDR3 has 14 residues. Trimming took 2 bases from V and 6 from J, leaving 14 bases between them. Germline V gene data show CDR1 as MGHRA and CDR2 as YSYEKL. The CDR3 region has the DNA TGCGCCAGCAGCCAAAGTCCTGGGGGGCGCGAGCAGTACTTC. Protein sequence: CASSQSPGGREQYF.

V is TRBV12-3 or TRBV12-4 and J is TRBJ1-4; D may be TRBD1 (6 bases). V shed 8 bases and J shed 8 bases, with 15 bases lying between them. The CDR3 is 13 residues long. The CDR3 protein is CASEWGLEEKLFF. In DNA form, the CDR3 reads TGTGCCAGCGAGTGGGGGCTGGAAGAAAAACTGTTTTTT.

This clonotype was picked up many times. This chain links TRBV12-3 or TRBV12-4 with TRBJ2-7, with 10 bases aligning to TRBD2. After removal of 5 bases from V and 3 bases from J, the junction contained 7 bases not matched to a gene. This CDR3 region has 15 residues. The CDR3 region is CASSGGLAVDYEQYF. As DNA, the CDR3 is TGTGCCAGCAGTGGAGGACTAGCGGTCGACTACGAGCAGTACTTC.

The chain combines TRBV11-2 with TRBJ1-1; D is possibly TRBD1 (5 bases). V dropped 4 bases and J dropped 1 base, with 7 bases sitting between them. This CDR3 is built from 13 residues. Germline V gene lookup returns CDR1 SGHAT and CDR2 FQNNGV. The CDR3 loop is CASSWGRNTEAFF. The CDR3 DNA is TGTGCCAGCAGCTGGGGGAGGAACACTGAAGCTTTCTTT. Combining the CDR3 with reference TRBV11-2 and TRBJ1-1 gives the whole variable domain EAGVAQSPRYKIIEKRQSVAFWCNPISGHATLYWYQQILGQGPKLLIQFQNNGVVDDSQLPKDRFSAERLKGVDSTLKIQPAKLEDSAVYLCASSWGRNTEAFFGQGTRLTVV.

This chain uses TRBV2 with TRBJ1-2; a possible D gene is TRBD1 (5 bases). Germline assignment: CDR1 SNHLY and CDR2 FYNNEI. The CDR3 extends over 15 amino acids. The germline V and J ends were trimmed by 6 bases and 4 bases, with 18 bases remaining between them. CDR3 DNA: TGTGCCAGCAGGGCTGGGGGGGTCCGGGTCTATGGCTACACCTTC. Translated, it gives CASRAGGVRVYGYTF. Full variable domain (outside the CDR3, taken from reference TRBV2 and TRBJ1-2): EPEVTQTPSHQVTQMGQEVILRCVPISNHLYFYWYRQILGQKVEFLVSFYNNEISEKSEIFDDQFSVERPDGSNFTLKIRSTKLEDSAMYFCASRAGGVRVYGYTFGSGTRLTVV.

The chain has TRBV12-3 or TRBV12-4 and TRBJ2-2; 8 bases line up with TRBD1. The CDR3 loop spans 14 amino acids. V was clipped by 5 bases and J by 8 bases; unmatched bases: 7. CDR3 in amino acids: CASSDGQGWGELFF. The CDR3 DNA follows: TGTGCCAGCAGTGATGGACAGGGATGGGGGGAGCTGTTTTTT.

There are many counts of this clonotype. This CDR3 reads CSASAAGGSYEQYF. CDR3 bases: TGCAGTGCTAGTGCTGCGGGGGGATCCTACGAGCAGTACTTC. The rearrangement uses TRBV20-1 and TRBJ2-7; 8 bases are shared with TRBD2. After removal of 3 bases from V and 1 base from J, the junction contained 5 bases not matched to a gene. The germline gives CDR1 DFQATT, CDR2 SNEGSKA (reference sequence). The CDR3 contains 14 residues.

This clonotype was recorded at least ten times. J is TRBJ2-5 and V is TRBV5-8; the D gene is possibly TRBD1 (5 bases). V was cut by 1 base and J by 4 bases, with 14 bases left in between. The CDR3 is 15 amino acids. Germline assignment: CDR1 SGHTS and CDR2 YDEGEE. CDR3 region: CASSLFGREGETQYF. CDR3 nucleotides: TGTGCCAGCAGCTTGTTTGGCAGGGAAGGAGAGACCCAGTACTTC.

The chain links TRBV20-1 to TRBJ2-5; 13 positions match TRBD2. CDR3 size: 16 residues. CDR1 and CDR2 from the germline V gene are DFQATT and SNEGSKA (reference sequence). Losses at the gene ends were 6 bases for V and 0 bases for J; bases not matched to a gene: 7. The CDR3 is CSARLGLAGNQETQYF. Here the CDR3 DNA reads TGCAGTGCCCGCTTGGGACTAGCGGGGAACCAAGAGACCCAGTACTTC.

This clonotype was observed many times. The V gene is TRBV6-6, the J gene TRBJ2-6; 7 bases line up with TRBD2. The V segment lost 2 bases and the J segment 1 base; nucleotides outside the gene matches: 2. The CDR3 spans 16 residues. CDR1 and CDR2 from the germline V gene are MNHNY and SVGAGI (reference sequence). CDR3 residues: CASSYGRVSGANVLTF. In nucleotides, the CDR3 is TGTGCCAGCAGTTACGGGAGGGTGTCTGGGGCCAACGTCCTGACTTTC.

This clonotype has only a few counts. This chain joins TRBV7-2 and TRBJ1-1; D is unresolved. The germline CDR1 and CDR2 sequences are SGHTA and FQGNSA. Deletions cut 5 bases from V and 8 bases from J, with 12 bases between. This CDR3 comprises 12 residues. CDR3 amino acids: CASSRLITEAFF. The DNA for the CDR3 is TGTGCCAGCAGCCGACTGATCACCGAAGCTTTCTTT. Based on the CDR3 plus reference TRBV7-2 and TRBJ1-1, the full variable domain is GAGVSQSPSNKVTEKGKDVELRCDPISGHTALYWYRQSLGQGLEFLIYFQGNSAPDKSGLPSDRFSAERTGGSVSTLTIQRTQQEDSAVYLCASSRLITEAFFGQGTRLTVV.

The gene calls are TRBV20-1 and TRBJ1-6; maybe TRBD1 (6 bases). V was shortened by 6 bases and J by 7 bases, with 13 bases between the two germline ends. The V gene's germline CDR1 is DFQATT and CDR2 SNEGSKA (reference sequence). This CDR3 is 13 amino acids long. CDR3 coding DNA: TGCAGTGCAGGGTCACAGGGAAATTCACCCCTCCACTTT. This gives the protein CSAGSQGNSPLHF.

This clonotype was observed a handful of times. The chain employs TRBV20-1 and TRBJ1-2; 8 bases are shared with TRBD1. CDR3 length equals 16 residues. Germline V gene sequence: CDR1 DFQATT, CDR2 SNEGSKA (reference sequence). J lost 3 bases, V lost 5 bases, and 14 bases had no gene match. CDR3: CSAVSSGTGGHYGYTF. The CDR3 nucleotides are TGCAGTGCTGTCAGCTCCGGGACAGGTGGCCACTATGGCTACACCTTC.

V usage is TRBV5-1 and J usage is TRBJ1-1; D not resolved. The CDR3 is made up of 14 amino acids. The ends were cut back, 4 bases at V and 5 bases at J, with 15 bases in the middle. Germline CDR1 reads SGHRS; CDR2 reads YFSETQ. CDR3 DNA: TGCGCCAGCAGCCCCTCCCCGGGGATAACTGAAGCTTTCTTT. It specifies CASSPSPGITEAFF.

This chain connects TRBV20-1 to TRBJ2-6; the D gene is possibly TRBD1 (6 bases). V lost 1 base and J 3 bases, leaving 22 bases between the germline ends. This CDR3 has 19 amino acids. Germline lookup yields CDR1 DFQATT and CDR2 SNEGSKA (reference sequence). Here the CDR3 reads CSARAPQGPTLGGANVLTF. Written as DNA, the CDR3 is TGCAGTGCTAGAGCCCCACAGGGACCAACTTTGGGTGGGGCCAACGTCCTGACTTTC.

Note on this clonotype: A much larger clone lies one base from this, so it may be a read error. The rearrangement joins TRBV5-1 to TRBJ1-1; 9 nucleotides line up with TRBD1. CDR1 and CDR2 from the germline V gene are SGHRS and YFSETQ. There are 13 residues in the CDR3. CDR3 amino acids: CAGSLQGAAEAFF. Here the CDR3 DNA reads TGCGCCGGCAGCTTACAGGGGGCGGCTGAAGCTTTCTTT. Combining the CDR3 with reference TRBV5-1 and TRBJ1-1 gives the whole variable domain KAGVTQTPRYLIKTRGQQVTLSCSPISGHRSVSWYQQTPGQGLQFLFEYFSETQRNKGNFPGRFSGRQFSNSRSEMNVSTLELGDSALYLCAGSLQGAAEAFFGQGTRLTVV.

The genes are TRBV7-9 and TRBJ1-1, with D maybe TRBD1 (6 bases). Germline V gene data show CDR1 as SEHNR and CDR2 as FQNEAQ (reference sequence). Trimming took 5 bases from V and 10 from J, leaving 20 bases between them. The CDR3 totals 14 residues. The CDR3 region has the DNA TGTGCCAGCAGCCGGGAACTAGGGGACACCCGAGCTTTCTTT. Encoded protein: CASSRELGDTRAFF.

This clonotype came up many times. The chain links TRBV12-3 or TRBV12-4 to TRBJ2-7; a possible D gene is TRBD1 (6 bases). Trimming removed 8 bases at V and 4 bases at J, with 15 bases between. This CDR3 contains 13 residues. The CDR3 nucleotides are TGTGCCAGCGGACAGACGCCAAGATACGAGCAGTACTTC. It codes for CASGQTPRYEQYF.

This clonotype showed up many times. This chain connects TRBV10-3 to TRBJ2-3, with 9 bases that match TRBD2. Germline V gives CDR1 ENHRY, CDR2 SYGVKD. The CDR3 extends over 16 amino acids. V was pared by 0 bases and J by 9 bases, with 10 bases of the junction left unmatched. The CDR3 nucleotides read TGTGCCATCAGTGAGTCTGGCGGGAGGGTAAACCCGACGCAGTATTTT. Its translation is CAISESGGRVNPTQYF.

Of note for this clonotype: A much larger clone is a single base away; this may be a read error. This chain uses TRBV20-1 with TRBJ2-1; TRBD2 aligns across 9 bases. The end of the DNA fits TRBJ2-7 better, so the J call may be wrong. Germline V gives CDR1 DFQATT, CDR2 SNEGSKA (reference sequence). The CDR3 extends over 14 amino acids. The CDR3 DNA reads TGCAGTGGGGCGGGAGGGATAACCTACAATGAGCAGTACTTC. This gives the protein CSGAGGITYNEQYF.

This clonotype came up a few times. The rearrangement uses TRBV20-1 and TRBJ1-1; TRBD1 is a possible D gene (5 bases). The ends were cut back, 5 bases at V and 0 bases at J, with 13 bases in the middle. This CDR3 is built from 14 residues. Per germline, CDR1 DFQATT and CDR2 SNEGSKA (reference sequence). The CDR3 region is CSAPLTGVNTEAFF. CDR3 DNA: TGCAGTGCTCCTTTAACGGGGGTGAACACTGAAGCTTTCTTT.